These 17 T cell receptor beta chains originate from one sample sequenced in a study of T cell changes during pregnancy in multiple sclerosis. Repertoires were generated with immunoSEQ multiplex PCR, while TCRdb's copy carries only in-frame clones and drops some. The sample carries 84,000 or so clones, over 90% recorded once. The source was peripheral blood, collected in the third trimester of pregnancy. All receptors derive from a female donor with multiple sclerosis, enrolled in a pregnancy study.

The CDR3 reads CASSPLEGNYGYTF. In DNA form, the CDR3 reads TGTGCCAGCAGCCCACTGGAGGGAAACTATGGCTACACCTTC. This chain uses TRBV4-2 with TRBJ1-2; D remains unclear. Trimming left V 4 bases short and J 2 bases short, with 11 bases between. The CDR3 is made up of 14 amino acids. Germline CDR1 LGHNA, CDR2 YNFKEQ.

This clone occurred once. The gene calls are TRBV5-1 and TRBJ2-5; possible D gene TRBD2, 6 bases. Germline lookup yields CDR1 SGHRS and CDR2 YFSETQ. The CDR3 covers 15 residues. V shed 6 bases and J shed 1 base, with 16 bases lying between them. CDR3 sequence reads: CASTPGEASQETQYF. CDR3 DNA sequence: TGCGCCAGCACCCCGGGGGAGGCGTCCCAAGAGACCCAGTACTTC. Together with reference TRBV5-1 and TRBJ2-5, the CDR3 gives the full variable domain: KAGVTQTPRYLIKTRGQQVTLSCSPISGHRSVSWYQQTPGQGLQFLFEYFSETQRNKGNFPGRFSGRQFSNSRSEMNVSTLELGDSALYLCASTPGEASQETQYFGPGTRLLVL.

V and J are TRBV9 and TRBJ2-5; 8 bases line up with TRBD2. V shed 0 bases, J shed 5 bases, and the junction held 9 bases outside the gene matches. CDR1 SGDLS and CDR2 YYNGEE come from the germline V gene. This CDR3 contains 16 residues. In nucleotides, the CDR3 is TGTGCCAGCAGCGTAGGAGCGGGAGCCAAGGGGGAGACCCAGTACTTC. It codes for CASSVGAGAKGETQYF.

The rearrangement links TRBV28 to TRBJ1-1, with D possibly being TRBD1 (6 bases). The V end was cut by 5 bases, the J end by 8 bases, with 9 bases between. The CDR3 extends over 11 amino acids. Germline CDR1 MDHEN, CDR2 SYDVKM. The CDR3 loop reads CASSDDREAFF. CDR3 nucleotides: TGTGCCAGCAGTGATGACAGGGAAGCTTTCTTT.

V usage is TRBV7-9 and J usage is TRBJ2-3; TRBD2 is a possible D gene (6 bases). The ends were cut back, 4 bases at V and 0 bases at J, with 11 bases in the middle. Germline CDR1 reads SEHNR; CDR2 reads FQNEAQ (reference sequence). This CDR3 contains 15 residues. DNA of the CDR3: TGTGCCAGCAGCTCTACCGGGACTAGCACAGATACGCAGTATTTT. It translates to CASSSTGTSTDTQYF.

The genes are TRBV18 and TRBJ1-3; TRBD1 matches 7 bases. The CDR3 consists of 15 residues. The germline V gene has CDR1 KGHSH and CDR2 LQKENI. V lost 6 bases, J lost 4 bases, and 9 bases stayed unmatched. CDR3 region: CASSVNRGTGNTIYF. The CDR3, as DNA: TGTGCCAGCTCCGTCAACAGGGGCACAGGAAACACCATATATTTT.

The CDR3 DNA reads as TGTGCCAGCAGCGACGACCATACAGGGGGAGATCAGCCCCAGCATTTT. The encoded protein is CASSDDHTGGDQPQHF. The V call is TRBV7-4, the J call TRBJ1-5, with 8 bases matching TRBD1. The CDR3 length is 16 residues. V lost 5 bases and J lost 5; bases outside the gene matches: 11. Per germline, CDR1 SGHVT and CDR2 SQSDAQ.

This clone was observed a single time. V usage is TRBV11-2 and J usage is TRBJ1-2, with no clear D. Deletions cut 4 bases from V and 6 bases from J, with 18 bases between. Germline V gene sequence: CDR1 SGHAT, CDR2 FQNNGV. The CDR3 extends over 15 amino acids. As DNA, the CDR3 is TGTGCCAGCAGCTCAATCCAGTCCTCCGGGGATGGCTACACCTTC. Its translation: CASSSIQSSGDGYTF.

DNA for the CDR3: TGTGCCACCAGCAGGGGATGGACAGGGACGGACACTGAAGCTTTCTTT. Its protein product is CATSRGWTGTDTEAFF. The chain recombines TRBV15 with TRBJ1-1, with 8 bases fitting TRBD1. The J segment lost 3 bases and the V segment lost 3 bases, leaving 9 bases of the junction unmatched. In germline, CDR1 is LNHNV, CDR2 YYDKDF (reference sequence). The CDR3 totals 16 residues. The whole variable domain, filled in from reference TRBV15 and TRBJ1-1, reads DAMVIQNPRYQVTQFGKPVTLSCSQTLNHNVMYWYQQKSSQAPKLLFHYYDKDFNNEADTPDNFQSRRPNTSFCFLDIRSPGLGDTAMYLCATSRGWTGTDTEAFFGQGTRLTVV.

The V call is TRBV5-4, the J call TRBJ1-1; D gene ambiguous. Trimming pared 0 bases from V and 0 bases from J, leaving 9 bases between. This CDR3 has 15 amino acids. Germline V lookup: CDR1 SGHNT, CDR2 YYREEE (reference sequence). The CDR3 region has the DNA TGTGCCAGCAGCTTGGGTCACAGAATGAACACTGAAGCTTTCTTT. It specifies CASSLGHRMNTEAFF.

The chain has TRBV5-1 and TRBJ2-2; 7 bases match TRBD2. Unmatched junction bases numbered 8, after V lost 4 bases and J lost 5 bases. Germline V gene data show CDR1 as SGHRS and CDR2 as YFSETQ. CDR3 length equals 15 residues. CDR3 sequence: CASSRLAAGTGELFF. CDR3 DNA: TGCGCCAGCAGCCGGCTAGCGGCAGGAACCGGGGAGCTGTTTTTT. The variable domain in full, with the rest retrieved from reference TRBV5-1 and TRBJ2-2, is KAGVTQTPRYLIKTRGQQVTLSCSPISGHRSVSWYQQTPGQGLQFLFEYFSETQRNKGNFPGRFSGRQFSNSRSEMNVSTLELGDSALYLCASSRLAAGTGELFFGEGSRLTVL.

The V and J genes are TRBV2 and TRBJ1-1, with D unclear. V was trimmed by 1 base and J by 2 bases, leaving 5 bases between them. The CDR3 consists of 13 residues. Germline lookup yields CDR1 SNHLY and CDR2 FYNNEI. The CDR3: CASSEDYNTEAFF. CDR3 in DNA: TGTGCCAGCAGTGAAGACTATAACACTGAAGCTTTCTTT.

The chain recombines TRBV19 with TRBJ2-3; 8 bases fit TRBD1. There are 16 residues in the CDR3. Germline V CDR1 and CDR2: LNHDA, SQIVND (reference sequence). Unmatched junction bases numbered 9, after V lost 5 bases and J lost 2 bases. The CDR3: CASSSLTGANTDTQYF. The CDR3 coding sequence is TGTGCCAGTAGTTCCCTGACAGGGGCTAACACAGATACGCAGTATTTT.

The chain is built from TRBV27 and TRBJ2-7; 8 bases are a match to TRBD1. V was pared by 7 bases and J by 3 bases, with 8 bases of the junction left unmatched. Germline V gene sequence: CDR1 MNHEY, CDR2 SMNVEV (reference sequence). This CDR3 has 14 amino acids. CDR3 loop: CASILGRGLYEQYF. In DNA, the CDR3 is TGTGCCAGCATCCTGGGCAGGGGGCTCTACGAGCAGTACTTC.

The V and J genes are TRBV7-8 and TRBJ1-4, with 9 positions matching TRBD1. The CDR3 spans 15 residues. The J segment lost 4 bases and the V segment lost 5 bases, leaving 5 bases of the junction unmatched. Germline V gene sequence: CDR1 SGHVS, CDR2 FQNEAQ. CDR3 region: CASSGQGPGNEKLFF. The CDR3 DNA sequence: TGTGCCAGCAGCGGACAGGGGCCGGGTAATGAAAAACTGTTTTTT.

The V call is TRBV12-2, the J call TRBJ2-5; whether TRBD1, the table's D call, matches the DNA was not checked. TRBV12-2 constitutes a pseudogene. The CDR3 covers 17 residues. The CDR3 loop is CASRLALSDSYQETQYF. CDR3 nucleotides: TGTGCAAGTCGCTTAGCGTTATCGGACAGCTATCAAGAGACCCAGTACTTC.

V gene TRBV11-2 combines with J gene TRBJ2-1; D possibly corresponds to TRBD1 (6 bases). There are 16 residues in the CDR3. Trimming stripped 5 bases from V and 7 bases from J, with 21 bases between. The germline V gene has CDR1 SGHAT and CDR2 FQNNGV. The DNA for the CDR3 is TGTGCCAGCAGCCCTTCGAACGTGGACAGCAGTAATGAGCAGTTCTTC. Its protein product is CASSPSNVDSSNEQFF.